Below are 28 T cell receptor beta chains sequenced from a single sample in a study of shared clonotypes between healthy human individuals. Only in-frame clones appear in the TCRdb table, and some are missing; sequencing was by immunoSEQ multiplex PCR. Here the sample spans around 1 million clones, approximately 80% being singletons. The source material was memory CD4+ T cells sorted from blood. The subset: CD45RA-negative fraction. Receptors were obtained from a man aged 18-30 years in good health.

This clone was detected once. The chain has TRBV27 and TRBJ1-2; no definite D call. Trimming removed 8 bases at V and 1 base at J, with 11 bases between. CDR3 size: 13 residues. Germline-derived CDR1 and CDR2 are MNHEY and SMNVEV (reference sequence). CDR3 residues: CASPVDFNYGYTF. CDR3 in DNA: TGTGCCAGCCCGGTTGATTTTAACTATGGCTACACCTTC.

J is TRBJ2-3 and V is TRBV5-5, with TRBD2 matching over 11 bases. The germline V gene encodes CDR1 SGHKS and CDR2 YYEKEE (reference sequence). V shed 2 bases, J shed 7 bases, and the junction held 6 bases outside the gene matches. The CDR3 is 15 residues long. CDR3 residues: CASSFTSGGAYTQYF. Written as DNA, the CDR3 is TGTGCCAGCAGCTTCACTAGCGGGGGAGCGTATACGCAGTATTTT.

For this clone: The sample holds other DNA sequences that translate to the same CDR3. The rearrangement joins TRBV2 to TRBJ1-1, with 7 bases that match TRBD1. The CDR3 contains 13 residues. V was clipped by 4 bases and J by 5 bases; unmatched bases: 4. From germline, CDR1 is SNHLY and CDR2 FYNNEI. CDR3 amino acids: CASSGQGGTEAFF. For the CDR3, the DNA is TGTGCCAGCAGTGGGCAGGGGGGGACTGAAGCTTTCTTT. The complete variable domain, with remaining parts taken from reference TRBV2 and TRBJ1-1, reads EPEVTQTPSHQVTQMGQEVILRCVPISNHLYFYWYRQILGQKVEFLVSFYNNEISEKSEIFDDQFSVERPDGSNFTLKIRSTKLEDSAMYFCASSGQGGTEAFFGQGTRLTVV.

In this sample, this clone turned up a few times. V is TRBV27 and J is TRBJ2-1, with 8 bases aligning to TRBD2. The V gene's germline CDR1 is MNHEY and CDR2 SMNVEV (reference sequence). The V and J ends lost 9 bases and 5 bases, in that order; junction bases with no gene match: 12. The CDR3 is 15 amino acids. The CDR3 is CASNSGTRGDNEQFF. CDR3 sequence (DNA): TGTGCCAGTAATTCCGGGACTAGGGGAGACAATGAGCAGTTCTTC.

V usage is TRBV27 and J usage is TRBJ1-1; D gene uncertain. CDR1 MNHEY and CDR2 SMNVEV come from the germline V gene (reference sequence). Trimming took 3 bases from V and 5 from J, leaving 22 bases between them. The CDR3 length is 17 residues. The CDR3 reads CASSFGPFGKRGTEAFF. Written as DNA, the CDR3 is TGTGCCAGCAGTTTTGGTCCTTTCGGGAAAAGAGGAACTGAAGCTTTCTTT.

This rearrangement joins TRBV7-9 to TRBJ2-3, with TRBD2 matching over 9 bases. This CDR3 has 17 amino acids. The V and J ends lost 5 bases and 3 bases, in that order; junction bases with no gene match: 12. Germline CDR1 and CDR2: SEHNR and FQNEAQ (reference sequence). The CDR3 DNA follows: TGTGCCAGCAGCCCGAAACCGGGCGGGAGGGCAACAGATACGCAGTATTTT. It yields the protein CASSPKPGGRATDTQYF.

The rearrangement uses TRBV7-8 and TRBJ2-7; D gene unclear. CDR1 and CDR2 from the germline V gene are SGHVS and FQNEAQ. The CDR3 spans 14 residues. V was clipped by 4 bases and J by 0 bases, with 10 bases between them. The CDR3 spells CASSSKLSSYEQYF. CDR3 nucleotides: TGTGCCAGCAGCTCAAAACTGAGCTCCTACGAGCAGTACTTC. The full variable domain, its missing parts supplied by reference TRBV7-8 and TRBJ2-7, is GAGVSQSPRYKVAKRGQDVALRCDPISGHVSLFWYQQALGQGPEFLTYFQNEAQLDKSGLPSDRFFAERPEGSVSTLKIQRTQQEDSAVYLCASSSKLSSYEQYFGPGTRLTVT.

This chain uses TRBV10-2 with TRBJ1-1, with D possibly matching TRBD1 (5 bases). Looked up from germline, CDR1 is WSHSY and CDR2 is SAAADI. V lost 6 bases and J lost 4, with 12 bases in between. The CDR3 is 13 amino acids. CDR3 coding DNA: TGCGCCAGCAGCGCCCAGGGTGGCACTGAAGCTTTCTTT. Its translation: CASSAQGGTEAFF.

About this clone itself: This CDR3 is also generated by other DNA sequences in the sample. CDR3 DNA sequence: TGTGCCAGCAGCCGGGGCGGGTCCTACGAGCAGTACTTC. It is translated as CASSRGGSYEQYF. The rearrangement joins TRBV7-2 to TRBJ2-7; D could derive from TRBD1 or TRBD2 (5 bases each). Germline CDR1 SGHTA, CDR2 FQGNSA. The V end was cut by 5 bases, the J end by 1 base, with 9 bases between. This CDR3 comprises 13 residues.

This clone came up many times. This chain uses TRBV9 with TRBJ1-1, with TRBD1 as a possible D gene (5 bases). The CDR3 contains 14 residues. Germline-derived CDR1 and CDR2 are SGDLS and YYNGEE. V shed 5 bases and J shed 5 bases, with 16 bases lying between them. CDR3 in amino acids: CASRGQGDGTEAFF. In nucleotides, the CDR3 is TGTGCCAGCAGGGGGCAGGGCGATGGAACTGAAGCTTTCTTT.

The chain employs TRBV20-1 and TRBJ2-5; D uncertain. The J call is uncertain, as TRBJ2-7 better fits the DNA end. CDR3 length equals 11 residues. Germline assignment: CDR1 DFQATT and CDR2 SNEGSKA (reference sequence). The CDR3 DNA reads TGCAGTGCTCGCCACACCTACGAGCAGTACTTC. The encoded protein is CSARHTYEQYF.

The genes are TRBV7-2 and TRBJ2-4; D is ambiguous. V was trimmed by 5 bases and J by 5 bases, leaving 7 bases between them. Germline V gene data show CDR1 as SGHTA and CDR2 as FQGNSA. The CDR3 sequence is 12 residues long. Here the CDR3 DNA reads TGTGCCAGCAGCCTACAAGAAAACATTCAGTACTTC. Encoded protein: CASSLQENIQYF.

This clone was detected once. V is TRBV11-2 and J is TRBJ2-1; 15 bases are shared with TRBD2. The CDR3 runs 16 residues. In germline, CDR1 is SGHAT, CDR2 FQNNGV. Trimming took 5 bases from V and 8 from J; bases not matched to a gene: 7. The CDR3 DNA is TGTGCCAGCAGCCCGCGGACTAGCGGGGGGGGAGATGAGCAGTTCTTC. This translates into CASSPRTSGGGDEQFF.

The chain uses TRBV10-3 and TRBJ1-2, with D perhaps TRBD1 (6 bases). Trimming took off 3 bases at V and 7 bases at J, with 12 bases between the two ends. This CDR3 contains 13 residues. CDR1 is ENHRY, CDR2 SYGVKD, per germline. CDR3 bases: TGTGCCATCAGTGATAACAGGGATTTTGGCTACACCTTC. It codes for CAISDNRDFGYTF.

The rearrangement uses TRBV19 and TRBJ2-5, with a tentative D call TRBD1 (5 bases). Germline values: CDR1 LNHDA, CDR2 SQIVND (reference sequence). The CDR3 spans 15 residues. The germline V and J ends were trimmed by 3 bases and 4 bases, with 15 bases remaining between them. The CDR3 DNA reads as TGTGCCAGTAGTATTGGGCAGGGTATGGGAGAGACCCAGTACTTC. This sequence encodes CASSIGQGMGETQYF.

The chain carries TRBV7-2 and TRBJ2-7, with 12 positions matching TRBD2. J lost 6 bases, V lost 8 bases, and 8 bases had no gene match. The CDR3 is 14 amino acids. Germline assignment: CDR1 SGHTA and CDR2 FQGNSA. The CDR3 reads CASGLAGGRREQYF. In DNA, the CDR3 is TGTGCCAGCGGTCTAGCGGGAGGGCGGCGCGAGCAGTACTTC.

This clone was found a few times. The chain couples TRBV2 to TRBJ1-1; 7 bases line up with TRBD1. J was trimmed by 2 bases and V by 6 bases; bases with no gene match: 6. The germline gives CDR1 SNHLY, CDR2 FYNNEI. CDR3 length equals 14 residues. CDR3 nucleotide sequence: TGTGCCAGCAGACCGGGACAGAGAAACACTGAAGCTTTCTTT. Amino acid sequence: CASRPGQRNTEAFF.

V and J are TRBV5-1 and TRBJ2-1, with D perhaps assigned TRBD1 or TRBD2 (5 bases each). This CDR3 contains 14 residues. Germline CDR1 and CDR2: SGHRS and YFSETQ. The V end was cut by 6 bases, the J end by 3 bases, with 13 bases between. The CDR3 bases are TGCGCCAGCACCTATGGGGACGGCTACAATGAGCAGTTCTTC. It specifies CASTYGDGYNEQFF.

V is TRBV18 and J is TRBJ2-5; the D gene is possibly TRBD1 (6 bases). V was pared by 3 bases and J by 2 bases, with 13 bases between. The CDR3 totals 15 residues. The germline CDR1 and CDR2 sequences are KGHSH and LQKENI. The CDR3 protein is CASSPTTGLQETQYF. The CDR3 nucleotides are TGTGCCAGCTCACCTACAACAGGGTTGCAAGAGACCCAGTACTTC.

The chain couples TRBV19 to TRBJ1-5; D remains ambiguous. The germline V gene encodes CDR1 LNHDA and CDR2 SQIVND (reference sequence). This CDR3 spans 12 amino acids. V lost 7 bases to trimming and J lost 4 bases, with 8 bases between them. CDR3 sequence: CASTRSNQPQHF. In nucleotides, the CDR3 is TGTGCCAGTACGCGGTCGAATCAGCCCCAGCATTTT.

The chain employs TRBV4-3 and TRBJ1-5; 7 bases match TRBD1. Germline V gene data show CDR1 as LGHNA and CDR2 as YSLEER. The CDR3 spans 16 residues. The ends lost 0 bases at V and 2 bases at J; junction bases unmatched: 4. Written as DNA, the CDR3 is TGCGCCAGCAGCCAAGATTGGGGACAGCGCAATCAGCCCCAGCATTTT. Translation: CASSQDWGQRNQPQHF.

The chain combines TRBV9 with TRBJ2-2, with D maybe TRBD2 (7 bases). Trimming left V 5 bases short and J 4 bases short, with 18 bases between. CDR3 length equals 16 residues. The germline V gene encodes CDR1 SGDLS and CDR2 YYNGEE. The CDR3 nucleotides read TGTGCCAGCAGGCAGACTGGGGGGGCCCTCACCGGGGAGCTGTTTTTT. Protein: CASRQTGGALTGELFF.

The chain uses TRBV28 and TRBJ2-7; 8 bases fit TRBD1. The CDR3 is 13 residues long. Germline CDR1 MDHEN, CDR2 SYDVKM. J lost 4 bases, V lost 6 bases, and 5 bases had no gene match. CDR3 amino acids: CASRAGGRYEQYF. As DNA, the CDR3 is TGTGCCAGCAGAGCAGGGGGCAGGTACGAGCAGTACTTC. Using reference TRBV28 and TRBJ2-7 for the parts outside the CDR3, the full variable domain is DVKVTQSSRYLVKRTGEKVFLECVQDMDHENMFWYRQDPGLGLRLIYFSYDVKMKEKGDIPEGYSVSREKKERFSLILESASTNQTSMYLCASRAGGRYEQYFGPGTRLTVT.

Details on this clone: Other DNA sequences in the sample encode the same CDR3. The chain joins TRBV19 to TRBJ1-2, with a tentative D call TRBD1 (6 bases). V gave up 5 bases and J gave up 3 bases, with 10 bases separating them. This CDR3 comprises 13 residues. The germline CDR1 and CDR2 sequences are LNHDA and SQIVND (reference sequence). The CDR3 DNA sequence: TGTGCCAGTAGTCGGGACACCTACTATGGCTACACCTTC. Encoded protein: CASSRDTYYGYTF. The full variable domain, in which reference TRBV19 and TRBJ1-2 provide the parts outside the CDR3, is DGGITQSPKYLFRKEGQNVTLSCEQNLNHDAMYWYRQDPGQGLRLIYYSQIVNDFQKGDIAEGYSVSREKKESFPLTVTSAQKNPTAFYLCASSRDTYYGYTFGSGTRLTVV.

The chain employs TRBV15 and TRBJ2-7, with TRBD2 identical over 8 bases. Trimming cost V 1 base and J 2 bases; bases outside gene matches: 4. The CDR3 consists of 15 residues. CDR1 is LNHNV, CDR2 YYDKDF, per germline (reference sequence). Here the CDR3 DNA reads TGTGCCACCAGCAGAGGCCGGGAGGGCCCCTACGAGCAGTACTTC. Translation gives CATSRGREGPYEQYF.

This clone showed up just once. In nucleotides, the CDR3 is TGTGCCTGGAGTGTATATCAGGTCAATGAGCAGTTCTTC. Translation: CAWSVYQVNEQFF. The chain recombines TRBV30 with TRBJ2-1; no definite D call. V shed 0 bases and J shed 6 bases, with 9 bases lying between them. CDR1 is GTSNPN and CDR2 is SVGIG in the germline V gene (reference sequence). The CDR3 is made up of 13 amino acids.

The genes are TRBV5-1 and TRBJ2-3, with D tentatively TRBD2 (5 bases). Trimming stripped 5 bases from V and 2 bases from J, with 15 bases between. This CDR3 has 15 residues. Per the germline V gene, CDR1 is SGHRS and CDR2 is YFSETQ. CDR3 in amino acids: CASSSGGLSTDTQYF. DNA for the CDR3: TGCGCCAGCAGTTCAGGAGGACTTTCCACAGATACGCAGTATTTT.

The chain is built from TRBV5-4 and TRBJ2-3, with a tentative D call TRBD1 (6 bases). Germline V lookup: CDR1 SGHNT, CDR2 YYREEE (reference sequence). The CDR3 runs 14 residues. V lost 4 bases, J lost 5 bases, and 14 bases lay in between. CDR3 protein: CASSMEQGLDTQYF. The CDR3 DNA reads TGTGCCAGCAGCATGGAACAGGGTTTAGATACGCAGTATTTT. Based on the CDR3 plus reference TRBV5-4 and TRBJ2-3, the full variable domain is ETGVTQSPTHLIKTRGQQVTLRCSSQSGHNTVSWYQQALGQGPQFIFQYYREEENGRGNFPPRFSGLQFPNYSSELNVNALELDDSALYLCASSMEQGLDTQYFGPGTRLTVL.